Below, one T cell receptor (beta chain) is given with its context. Its antigen is unknown. The sample holds no much larger clone one base away, and base qualities are not on file. The CDR3 spans 14 residues, from the cysteine through the phenylalanine. Only the CDR3 DNA is retained, 42 bases long and in frame from the first base. The V and J ends are trimmed by 5 bases and 4 bases, leaving 12 bases between them. Reading the germline V gene (reference sequence) gives CDR1 LGHDT and CDR2 YNNKEL. TCRbeta CDR3 regions were amplified from genomic DNA using the immunoSEQ Assay, a bias-controlled multiplex PCR. In the paper's pipeline: The number of nucleated cells in each sample was estimated by amplification of reference gene primers within the assay. Sequence reads were collapsed and filtered to measure the absolute abundance of every unique TCRbeta CDR3 rearrangement. For each sample, productive Simpson clonality was calculated as the square root of Simpson's diversity index across productive rearrangements. TCRdb limited this immuneACCESS table to in-frame rearrangements with V and J called. A share of clones is missing; checked studies link under half to unresolved V genes, and the rest is unexplained. V and J calls and clone size follow that table, whereas D and trimming were derived from the DNA. For this sample the table gives 200,000 to 250,000 clones, of which 75% to 90% were detected only once. The ten largest clones represent less than 6% of the sample.

This sample was included in a study of blood T cell repertoires in COVID-19 (dated by TCRdb to about 2020). Notes on the research overall: Collaborator samples came from the United States, Italy and Spain and covered acute and convalescent phases of COVID-19. The material from the prospective study consisted of cDNA or gDNA derived from T cells, B-cell-depleted T cells, or PBMCs. The dataset comprised deeply sampled blood TCRbeta repertoires from subjects exposed to, actively infected with, or recovered from COVID-19. The repertoires were released in a freely available public database intended as a resource for research on the immune response to SARS-CoV-2. Samples came from the ongoing ImmuneRACE study (first 160 participants) plus 1,254 subjects from 6 global collaborators. A de-identified subject ID, COVID-19 status, age in years and sex were almost always included in the sample metadata. HLA class I and class II types, where available, came from metadata supplied by the sample provider rather than from assay-based typing.

In Seattle, one collaborating source enrolled patients while the infection was active and tracked those patients longitudinally over the course of disease. Each collaborating institution followed its own protocols to collect whole blood in K2EDTA tubes. For TCRbeta analysis, collaborators shipped samples in one of three forms: frozen whole blood, isolated PBMCs, or DNA extracted from either of those sample types. The full study reports these points: How much clinical and demographic metadata was included differed by source and by participant, and the metadata was provided uncurated.

The V and J segments used are TRBV3-1 (or the pseudogene TRBV3-2) and TRBJ1-3; the D region possibly corresponds to TRBD1 (6 bases align). This clonotype was sampled from an older woman with COVID-19, enrolled during active disease. The source material was peripheral blood. The DNA sequence follows: TGTGCCAGCAGCTTCACGGACAGAGGAAACACCATATATTTT. This codes for CASSFTDRGNTIYF.